This entry features one T cell receptor (beta chain) sequence. There is no known antigen for this receptor. It has no much larger one-base neighbor in the sample; base qualities were not kept. At diagnosis, peripheral blood, uninvolved tumor-adjacent lung and tumor were collected and were preserved as a mix of fresh-frozen and FFPE material. For TCR repertoire profiling, the blood samples were analyzed as peripheral blood mononuclear cells. Between the V and J ends, shortened by 1 base and 10 bases respectively, the junction contains 14 bases. For CDR1 and CDR2, the germline V gene lists MNHNS and SASEGT. From the cysteine through the phenylalanine, the CDR3 covers 14 amino acids. Only the CDR3 portion is preserved as DNA: 42 bases, with reading frame beginning at the first base. The immunoSEQ Assay was used to sequence TCR beta CDR3 regions from DNA. As for the authors' bioinformatics: T cell density was computed as TCR beta template counts normalized to usable DNA estimated by amplifying housekeeping genes. Using the preseqR package, richness was estimated by extrapolating to 120,000 templates for tissue samples and 400,000 templates for PBMC samples. Clonality was taken to be one minus Pielou's evenness. Differential abundance testing on productive amino-acid clonotypes, with a minimum total count of 5 and an alpha of 0.1, was used to identify tissue-enriched TCRs. Repertoire overlap between compartments was quantified with the Jaccard Index and Morisita Overlap Index. TCR beta CDR3s were clustered by GLIPH together with public tetramer-defined viral CDR3s, and at least three viral sequences plus V-gene enrichment were required for viral motifs. TCRdb's version of the immuneACCESS table is confined to in-frame rearrangements and falls short of the full clone set. An unresolved V gene accounts for under half of the shortfall where checked; the remainder is of unknown origin. Clone size and V and J calls were adopted from that table, with D and trimming inferred from the DNA. For this sample there are 15,000 to 19,000 clones; around 87% appear just once. The ten largest clones capture 27% of the sample.

The data stem from a study of T cells in localized non-small cell lung cancer (dated by TCRdb to 2020 to 2022). Concerning the study at large: T cell repertoires of 200 to 250 early-stage NSCLC patients were analyzed, with tumors being compared against uninvolved tumor-adjacent lungs. NSCLC patients had a mean age of roughly 66 years, and 129 were male and over 85 female. All 240 or so NSCLC patients in the cohort were treatment-naive and had localized lung tumors that were resected. What the study reported, not specific to this receptor: Because multi-region tumor sequencing was not performed, intratumor heterogeneity could not be ruled out. Uninvolved tumor-adjacent lung showed the highest T cell clonality, higher than tumor, which suggests more focused antigenic responses in the uninvolved tumor-adjacent lung. Higher blood T cell density associated with longer overall survival, while higher adjacent-lung clonality associated with shorter survival. A median of roughly 60 of the top 100 tumor clones turned up in the paired uninvolved adjacent lung, and roughly 30 of those clones also ranked among the top 100 of that same adjacent lung. Because of the exploratory design, TCR variables were selected using unadjusted p-values without false-discovery rate correction.

The chain is encoded by TRBV6-1 joined to TRBJ2-1; matching of 5 bases hints at TRBD2 as the D gene. The starting material was peripheral blood mononuclear cells, obtained before any cancer treatment. The sequence came from a male donor at least 60 years old with stage II lung adenocarcinoma. The CDR3 protein is CASSEVVAEGEQFF. In nucleotides, the sequence is TGTGCCAGCAGTGAAGTCGTGGCTGAGGGAGAGCAGTTCTTC.